The next 5 T cell receptor beta chains were all read from a single sample in a study of neurological immune-mediated disorders. From the 5' RACE reads, TCRdb called clonotypes with MiXCR, one entry per CDR3 protein. Of over 50,000 distinct CDR3 sequences listed, 3% to 3.5% are singletons. Sequencing used PBMCs. The source of these receptors is a man between 40 and 49 years old with multiple sclerosis.

There are many counts of this clonotype. The chain is built from TRBV20-1 and TRBJ1-5, with no clear D. V shed 3 bases and J shed 0 bases, with 9 bases lying between them. Germline loops: CDR1 DFQATT, CDR2 SNEGSKA (reference sequence). The CDR3 is 14 amino acids. CDR3 nucleotide sequence: TGCAGTGCTAGGTTTCTCAATAGCAATCAGCCCCAGCATTTT. Its protein product is CSARFLNSNQPQHF.

This clonotype was detected many times. CDR3 DNA sequence: TGTGCCAGCAGCTTAGGCCCACCGGGACAGACGGATACGCAGTATTTT. As protein: CASSLGPPGQTDTQYF. This chain connects TRBV7-6 to TRBJ2-3; 7 bases align to TRBD1. Germline lookup yields CDR1 SGHVS and CDR2 FNYEAQ. The CDR3 contains 16 residues. Germline trimming cut 1 base from V and 6 bases from J; bases unmatched to any gene: 10.

In this sample, this clonotype turned up many times. The CDR3 DNA reads as TGTGCCAGCAGTTACTCGTGGGGGATGAACACTGAAGCTTTCTTT. It yields the protein CASSYSWGMNTEAFF. This chain connects TRBV6-6 to TRBJ1-1, with a tentative D call TRBD1 (5 bases). V was clipped by 0 bases and J by 0 bases, with 8 bases between them. The V gene's germline CDR1 is MNHNY and CDR2 SVGAGI (reference sequence). The CDR3 length is 15 residues.

About this clonotype: A read error is likely, as this CDR3 ends without the conserved phenylalanine or tryptophan. The V gene is TRBV12-3 or TRBV12-4, the J gene TRBJ2-3; 12 nucleotides align to TRBD2. The V gene end was trimmed by 6 bases and the J gene end by 3 bases; junction bases not matched to a gene: 1. The CDR3 is 14 amino acids. CDR3 DNA: TGTGCCAGCAGAACTAGCGGGGGGACAGATACGCAGTATATT. This translates into CASRTSGGTDTQYI.

This clonotype was counted many times. The chain uses TRBV6-5 and TRBJ2-7, with 8 bases that match TRBD2. The CDR3 consists of 14 residues. The germline gives CDR1 MNHEY, CDR2 SVGAGI. Trimming cost V 8 bases and J 6 bases; bases outside gene matches: 12. CDR3 sequence: CASREVTSVGEQYF. CDR3 DNA: TGTGCCAGCCGCGAAGTGACTAGCGTGGGCGAGCAGTACTTC.